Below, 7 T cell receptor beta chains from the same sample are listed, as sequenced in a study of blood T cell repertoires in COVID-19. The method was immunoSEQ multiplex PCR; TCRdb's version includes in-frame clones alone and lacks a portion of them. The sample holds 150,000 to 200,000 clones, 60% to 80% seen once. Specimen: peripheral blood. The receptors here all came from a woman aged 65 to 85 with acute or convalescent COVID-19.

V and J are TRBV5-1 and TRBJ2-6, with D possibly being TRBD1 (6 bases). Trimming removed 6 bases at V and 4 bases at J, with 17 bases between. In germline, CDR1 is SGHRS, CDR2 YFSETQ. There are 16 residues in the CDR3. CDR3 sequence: CASTQQGTGGANVLTF. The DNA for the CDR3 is TGCGCCAGCACCCAACAGGGAACAGGCGGGGCCAACGTCCTGACTTTC.

The CDR3 is CASSSLGGVGTEAFF. In DNA form, the CDR3 reads TGTGCCAGCAGTTCACTGGGAGGTGTGGGGACTGAAGCTTTCTTT. This chain joins TRBV6-5 and TRBJ1-1; unclear D gene. Germline CDR1 and CDR2: MNHEY and SVGAGI. The germline V and J ends were trimmed by 4 bases and 5 bases, with 17 bases remaining between them. The CDR3 consists of 15 residues.

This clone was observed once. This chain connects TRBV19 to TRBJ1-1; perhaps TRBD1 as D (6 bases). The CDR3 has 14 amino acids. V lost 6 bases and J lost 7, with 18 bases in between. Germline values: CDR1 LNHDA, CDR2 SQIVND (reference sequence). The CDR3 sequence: CASRSSWGGGEAFF. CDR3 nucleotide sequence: TGTGCCAGTAGATCCTCCTGGGGGGGCGGTGAAGCTTTCTTT.

The CDR3 nucleotides are TGTGCCAGTAGTTCGGGACAGCCTCGTTACGAGCAGTACTTC. As protein: CASSSGQPRYEQYF. The chain is built from TRBV19 and TRBJ2-7; TRBD1 matches at 7 bases. The J segment lost 4 bases and the V segment lost 5 bases, leaving 8 bases of the junction unmatched. Germline V lookup: CDR1 LNHDA, CDR2 SQIVND (reference sequence). This CDR3 is built from 14 residues.

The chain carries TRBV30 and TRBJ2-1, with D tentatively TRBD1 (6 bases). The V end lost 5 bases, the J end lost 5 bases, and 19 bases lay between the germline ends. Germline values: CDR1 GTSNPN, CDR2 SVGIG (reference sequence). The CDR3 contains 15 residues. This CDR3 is CAWLTPRGTHNEQFF. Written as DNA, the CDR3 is TGTGCCTGGCTGACCCCTCGAGGGACACACAATGAGCAGTTCTTC.

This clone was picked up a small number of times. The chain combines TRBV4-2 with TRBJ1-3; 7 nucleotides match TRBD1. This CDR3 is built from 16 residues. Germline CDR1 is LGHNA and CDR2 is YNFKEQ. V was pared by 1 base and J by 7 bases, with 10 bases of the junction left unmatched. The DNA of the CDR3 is TGTGCCAGCAGCCAAGGATCAACAGGGGTGTGGAACACCATATATTTT. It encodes CASSQGSTGVWNTIYF.

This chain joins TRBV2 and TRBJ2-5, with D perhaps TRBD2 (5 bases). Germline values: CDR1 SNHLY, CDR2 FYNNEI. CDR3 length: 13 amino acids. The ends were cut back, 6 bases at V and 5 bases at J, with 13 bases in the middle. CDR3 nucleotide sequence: TGTGCCAGCAGCAGCAGGAGGCAGGAGACCCAGTACTTC. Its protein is CASSSRRQETQYF.